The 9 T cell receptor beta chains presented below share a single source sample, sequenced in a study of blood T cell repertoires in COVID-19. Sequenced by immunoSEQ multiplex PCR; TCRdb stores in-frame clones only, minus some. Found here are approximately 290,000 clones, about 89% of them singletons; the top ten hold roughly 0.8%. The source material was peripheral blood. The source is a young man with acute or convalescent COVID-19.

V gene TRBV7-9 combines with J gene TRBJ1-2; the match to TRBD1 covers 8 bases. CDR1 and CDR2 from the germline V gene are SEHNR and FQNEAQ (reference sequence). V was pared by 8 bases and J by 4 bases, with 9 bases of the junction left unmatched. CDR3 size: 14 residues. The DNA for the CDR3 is TGTGCCAGCCTAGACGGACAGGGACTCTATGGCTACACCTTC. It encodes CASLDGQGLYGYTF.

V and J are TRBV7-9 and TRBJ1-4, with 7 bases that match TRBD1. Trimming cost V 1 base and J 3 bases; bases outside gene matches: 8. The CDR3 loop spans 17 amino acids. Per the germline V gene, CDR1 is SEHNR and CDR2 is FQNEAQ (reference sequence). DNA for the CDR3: TGTGCCAGCAGCTTAGGACAGGGAAGGAGAGCTAATGAAAAACTGTTTTTT. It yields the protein CASSLGQGRRANEKLFF.

CDR3 DNA sequence: TGTGCCAGCAGTGATCCGGGGTACGAGCAGTACTTC. Encoded protein: CASSDPGYEQYF. The chain couples TRBV6-1 to TRBJ2-7, with a weak D call TRBD2 (5 bases). The CDR3 covers 12 residues. Germline CDR1 reads MNHNS; CDR2 reads SASEGT. V lost 3 bases, J lost 4 bases, and 7 bases lay in between.

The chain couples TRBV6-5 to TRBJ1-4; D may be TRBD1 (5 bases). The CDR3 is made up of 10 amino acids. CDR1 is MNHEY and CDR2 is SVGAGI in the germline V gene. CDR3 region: CDDRGEKLFF. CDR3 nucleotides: TGTGACGATAGGGGTGAAAAACTGTTTTTT.

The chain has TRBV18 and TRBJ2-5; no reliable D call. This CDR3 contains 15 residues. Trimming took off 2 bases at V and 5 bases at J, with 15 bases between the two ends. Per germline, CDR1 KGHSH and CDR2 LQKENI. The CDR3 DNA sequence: TGTGCCAGCTCACCAAAGACGAGCGCCTCGGAGACCCAGTACTTC. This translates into CASSPKTSASETQYF.

Here the CDR3 reads CASRSLGGRASDTQYF. CDR3 DNA sequence: TGTGCCAGCAGGAGCCTAGGCGGGAGGGCTTCAGATACGCAGTATTTT. The J gene is TRBJ2-3, the V gene TRBV28; the match to TRBD2 covers 9 bases. Germline V gene sequence: CDR1 MDHEN, CDR2 SYDVKM. V lost 6 bases, J lost 4 bases, and 11 bases stayed unmatched. The CDR3 extends over 16 amino acids.

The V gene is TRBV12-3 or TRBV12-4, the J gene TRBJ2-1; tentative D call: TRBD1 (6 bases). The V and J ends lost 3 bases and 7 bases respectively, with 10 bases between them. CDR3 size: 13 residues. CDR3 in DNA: TGTGCCAGCAGTTTTCTGGGGGCGAATGAGCAGTTCTTC. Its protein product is CASSFLGANEQFF.

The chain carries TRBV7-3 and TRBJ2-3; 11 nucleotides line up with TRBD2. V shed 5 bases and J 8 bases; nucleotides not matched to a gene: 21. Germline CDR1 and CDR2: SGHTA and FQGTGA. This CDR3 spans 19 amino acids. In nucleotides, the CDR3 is TGTGCCAGCAGCCCCGCCGGTGAAGTAGCGGGGGGGCGGAGGGGTACGCAGTATTTT. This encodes CASSPAGEVAGGRRGTQYF.

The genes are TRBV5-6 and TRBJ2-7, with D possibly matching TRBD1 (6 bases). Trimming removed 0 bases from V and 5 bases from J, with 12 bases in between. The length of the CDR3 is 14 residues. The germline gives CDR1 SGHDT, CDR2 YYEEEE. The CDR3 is CASSLVDSHHEQYF. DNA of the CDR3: TGTGCCAGCAGCTTGGTGGACAGCCACCACGAGCAGTACTTC.